The 27 T cell receptor beta chains presented below share a single source sample, sequenced in a study of molecular identifiers for immune sequencing clone quantification. TCRdb fed the PCR reads into MiXCR, producing one record per CDR3 protein. The data contain about half a million distinct CDR3 sequences, around a fifth of them singletons. Sequenced input: naive CD8+ T cells from blood, with Jurkat cell RNA spiked in. Subset reported: FACS-sorted CD8+CD4-CCR7+CD45RA+ naive T cells. These receptor sequences come from a human donor in good health. Some libraries in this study had Jurkat cell RNA spiked in.

This sequence joins TRBV7-2 and TRBJ2-2; D call uncertain. Between the trimmed V and J ends, which lost 5 bases and 0 bases, there was a span of 22 bases. Germline-derived CDR1 and CDR2 are SGHTA and FQGNSA. The CDR3 is 19 amino acids. As DNA, the CDR3 is TGTGCCAGCAGCCCAGACGCGTCGCAAGAAGATACGAACACCGGGGAGCTGTTTTTT. This sequence encodes CASSPDASQEDTNTGELFF.

Concerning this clonotype itself: The germline gene is not matched at one end of the junction; a read error may be the cause. The gene calls are TRBV7-9 and TRBJ1-4; D is undetermined. Germline loops: CDR1 SEHNR, CDR2 FQNEAQ (reference sequence). There are 18 residues in the CDR3. CDR3 nucleotide sequence: TGTGCCAGCAGCTTAGCGTTGGACGGCCGTACAACTAAGGAAAAACTGTTTTTT. As protein: CASSLALDGRTTKEKLFF.

The chain joins TRBV5-8 to TRBJ2-1; D is perhaps TRBD1 (6 bases). The length of the CDR3 is 16 residues. Germline assignment: CDR1 SGHTS and CDR2 YDEGEE. V was clipped by 0 bases and J by 2 bases, with 12 bases between them. In DNA form, the CDR3 reads TGTGCCAGCAGCTTGGAGGGCAGGGGTCCCTACAATGAGCAGTTCTTC. It yields the protein CASSLEGRGPYNEQFF.

This clonotype appeared many times. J is TRBJ2-7 and V is TRBV6-6, with unresolved D. Trimming took off 0 bases at V and 0 bases at J, with 12 bases between the two ends. The CDR3 length is 16 residues. Germline CDR1 is MNHNY and CDR2 is SVGAGI (reference sequence). The CDR3 spells CASSYSLSYSSYEQYF. For the CDR3, the DNA is TGTGCCAGCAGTTACTCGCTGTCTTACAGCTCCTACGAGCAGTACTTC.

The rearrangement joins TRBV11-2 to TRBJ2-3; D gene uncertain. Germline V gene data show CDR1 as SGHAT and CDR2 as FQNNGV. This CDR3 has 14 amino acids. Trimming stripped 5 bases from V and 0 bases from J, with 9 bases between. CDR3 DNA: TGTGCCAGCAGCGCGTATGGGAGCACAGATACGCAGTATTTT. Its translation: CASSAYGSTDTQYF.

This clonotype came up many times. The chain links TRBV7-2 to TRBJ2-7; TRBD1 matches at 12 bases. V lost 5 bases to trimming and J lost 3 bases; unmatched junction nucleotides: 5. Looked up from germline, CDR1 is SGHTA and CDR2 is FQGNSA. The CDR3 extends over 15 amino acids. CDR3 nucleotides: TGTGCCAGCAGCGATGGGACAGGGGGCCACTACGAGCAGTACTTC. Its protein is CASSDGTGGHYEQYF.

Concerning this clonotype: A much larger clone is a single base away; this may be a read error. The chain combines TRBV5-1 with TRBJ2-7; D is uncertain. The germline V gene has CDR1 SGHRS and CDR2 YFSETQ. This CDR3 has 15 amino acids. CDR3 amino acids: CASSSVAPLAYEQCF. The CDR3 DNA reads TGCGCCAGCAGCTCTGTCGCTCCCTTAGCCTACGAGCAGTGCTTC.

The chain uses TRBV5-1 and TRBJ1-2, with no clear D. The CDR3 has 14 amino acids. Per germline, CDR1 SGHRS and CDR2 YFSETQ. Trimming cost V 2 bases and J 4 bases, with 12 bases left between them. CDR3 protein: CASSLVASSYGYTF. CDR3 nucleotides: TGCGCCAGCAGCTTAGTCGCCAGCTCCTATGGCTACACCTTC.

This clonotype came up a few times. The J gene is TRBJ2-3, the V gene TRBV7-6; the match to TRBD1 covers 10 bases. Germline CDR1 is SGHVS and CDR2 is FNYEAQ. Unmatched junction bases numbered 4, after V lost 2 bases and J lost 5 bases. CDR3 length: 15 amino acids. The CDR3 nucleotides are TGTGCCAGCAGCTTAACGACAGGGGGCCGAGATACGCAGTATTTT. As protein: CASSLTTGGRDTQYF.

A note on this clonotype: One end of the junction varies from germline; a read error may be responsible. The genes are TRBV27 and TRBJ1-5; no clear D. The CDR3 runs 13 residues. CDR1 and CDR2 (germline): MNHEY, SMNVEV (reference sequence). The DNA of the CDR3 is TGTGCCAGCAGTGTATCCAAGAATCAGCCCCAGCATTTT. This translates into CASSVSKNQPQHF.

The CDR3 loop is CAGSPIYNEQFF. DNA of the CDR3: TGTGCCGGCAGCCCGATCTACAATGAGCAGTTCTTC. This rearrangement joins TRBV5-3 to TRBJ2-1, with D hard to call. TRBV5-3 is an ORF; its function is uncertain. The CDR3 loop spans 12 amino acids. V shed 10 bases and J shed 3 bases, with 11 bases lying between them.

This clonotype was seen many times. V gene TRBV7-2 combines with J gene TRBJ2-3, with D possibly TRBD2 on 5 matching bases. The CDR3 has 17 amino acids. Trimming stripped 5 bases from V and 2 bases from J, with 20 bases between. In germline, CDR1 is SGHTA, CDR2 FQGNSA. This chain's CDR3 is CASSQYGLPTSTDTQYF. CDR3 bases: TGTGCCAGCAGCCAGTACGGACTCCCGACTTCCACAGATACGCAGTATTTT.

This chain links TRBV6-5 with TRBJ2-7; TRBD1 might be the D (6 bases). The germline CDR1 and CDR2 sequences are MNHEY and SVGAGI. V was cut by 6 bases and J by 7 bases, with 22 bases left in between. The CDR3 is 15 residues long. The CDR3 spells CASSNVQGLDKEQYF. In nucleotides, the CDR3 is TGTGCCAGCAGCAACGTACAGGGATTGGATAAGGAGCAGTACTTC.

This clonotype was recorded many times. The rearrangement links TRBV24-1 to TRBJ1-1; TRBD1 is a possible D gene (6 bases). The CDR3 is 13 amino acids. Germline V gives CDR1 KGHDR, CDR2 SFDVKD. V dropped 9 bases and J dropped 4 bases, with 14 bases sitting between them. The CDR3 spells CATHPGVSTEAFF. The DNA for the CDR3 is TGTGCCACCCACCCAGGGGTATCCACTGAAGCTTTCTTT.

J is TRBJ2-5 and V is TRBV6-1, with D hard to call. Germline values: CDR1 MNHNS, CDR2 SASEGT. The CDR3 sequence is 14 residues long. Trimming stripped 3 bases from V and 6 bases from J, with 14 bases between. The CDR3 here is CASSDGPNGKTQYF. CDR3 DNA: TGTGCCAGCAGTGATGGGCCAAACGGAAAGACCCAGTACTTC.

This clonotype appeared a few times. The rearrangement joins TRBV12-5 to TRBJ2-7; D may be TRBD2 (5 bases). The V end was cut by 3 bases, the J end by 6 bases, with 18 bases between. There are 15 residues in the CDR3. CDR1 is LGHNT and CDR2 is FRNRAP in the germline V gene. CDR3 loop: CASGFDERDVAEQYF. In DNA, the CDR3 is TGTGCTAGTGGTTTTGATGAGAGGGATGTTGCCGAGCAGTACTTC.

Points on this clonotype: A much larger clone lies one base from this, so it may be a read error. The J gene is TRBJ2-5, the V gene TRBV28; no definite D call. Looked up from germline, CDR1 is MDHEN and CDR2 is SYDVKM. This CDR3 comprises 12 residues. V shed 4 bases and J shed 1 base, with 4 bases lying between them. CDR3 nucleotides: TGTGCCAGCAGTTGGGCCCAAGAGACCCAGTACTTC. It encodes CASSWAQETQYF.

This clonotype was detected many times. V and J are TRBV6-6 and TRBJ2-3; D remains ambiguous. Germline V gene data show CDR1 as MNHNY and CDR2 as SVGAGI (reference sequence). V was shortened by 8 bases and J by 0 bases, with 9 bases between the two germline ends. This CDR3 is 13 amino acids long. This CDR3 reads CASATSSTDTQYF. CDR3 DNA sequence: TGTGCCAGCGCGACAAGTAGCACAGATACGCAGTATTTT.

In its sample, this clonotype was seen many times. The chain combines TRBV6-4 with TRBJ1-5; TRBD1 aligns across 7 bases. V lost 0 bases and J lost 2; bases outside the gene matches: 10. CDR1 is MRHNA and CDR2 is SNTAGT in the germline V gene. This CDR3 is built from 18 residues. The CDR3 DNA reads as TGTGCCAGCAGTGACTCTAGTATGGCAGGGGGACGCAATCAGCCCCAGCATTTT. The encoded protein is CASSDSSMAGGRNQPQHF.

Points on this clonotype: Relative to the germline gene, one junction end is altered; a read error may explain this. This chain connects TRBV11-2 to TRBJ2-2; D is perhaps TRBD2 (6 bases). Germline lookup yields CDR1 SGHAT and CDR2 FQNNGV. CDR3 size: 15 residues. Written as DNA, the CDR3 is TGTGCCAGCAGCTTAATAGCGGCCAACAGCGGGGAGCTGTTTTTT. Translated, it gives CASSLIAANSGELFF.

This chain connects TRBV7-2 to TRBJ2-7; either TRBD1 or TRBD2 may fit D (7 bases each). The ends were cut back, 5 bases at V and 6 bases at J, with 14 bases in the middle. This CDR3 has 13 amino acids. Germline loops: CDR1 SGHTA, CDR2 FQGNSA. The CDR3 nucleotides read TGTGCCAGCAGCCCAGGGGGGGGAGCCGAGCAGTACTTC. Residues: CASSPGGGAEQYF.

The table lists this clonotype with many counts. The chain carries TRBV9 and TRBJ2-5; D is undetermined. Germline V gives CDR1 SGDLS, CDR2 YYNGEE. Trimming left V 3 bases short and J 2 bases short, with 8 bases between. CDR3 size: 13 residues. The DNA of the CDR3 is TGTGCCAGCAGCGCCGGATATCAAGAGACCCAGTACTTC. Its translation: CASSAGYQETQYF. Supplemented by reference TRBV9 and TRBJ2-5, the full variable domain reads DSGVTQTPKHLITATGQRVTLRCSPRSGDLSVYWYQQSLDQGLQFLIQYYNGEERAKGNILERFSAQQFPDLHSELNLSSLELGDSALYFCASSAGYQETQYFGPGTRLLVL.

Notes on this clonotype: A single base separates this from a much larger clone, so it may be a read error. J is TRBJ2-2 and V is TRBV14; D ambiguous. The CDR3 runs to 19 residues. Germline V gives CDR1 SGHDN, CDR2 FVKESK. DNA for the CDR3: TGTGCCAGCGGCCAAACCCCGGGCCGCCGGACGGTTAACACCGGGGAGCTGTTTTTT. It specifies CASGQTPGRRTVNTGELFF.

The sample holds many counts of this clonotype. The V call is TRBV7-9, the J call TRBJ2-7, with 11 bases lining up with TRBD1. Trimming took 3 bases from V and 5 from J; bases not matched to a gene: 3. The length of the CDR3 is 14 residues. The germline gives CDR1 SEHNR, CDR2 FQNEAQ (reference sequence). Here the CDR3 reads CASSFGTGGDEQYF. The DNA for the CDR3 is TGTGCCAGCAGCTTCGGGACAGGGGGTGACGAGCAGTACTTC. Together with reference TRBV7-9 and TRBJ2-7, the CDR3 gives the full variable domain: DTGVSQNPRHKITKRGQNVTFRCDPISEHNRLYWYRQTLGQGPEFLTYFQNEAQLEKSRLLSDRFSAERPKGSFSTLEIQRTEQGDSAMYLCASSFGTGGDEQYFGPGTRLTVT.

This clonotype was seen only a few times. The genes are TRBV2 and TRBJ2-7, with a weak D call TRBD2 (5 bases). V was clipped by 3 bases and J by 3 bases, with 15 bases between them. This CDR3 comprises 15 residues. Germline CDR1 reads SNHLY; CDR2 reads FYNNEI. The CDR3 region has the DNA TGTGCCAGCAGTGACGAGGGCAACTCTCACTACGAGCAGTACTTC. Translated, it gives CASSDEGNSHYEQYF.

The CDR3 protein is CASSQRQGETYEQYF. The CDR3 bases are TGCGCCAGCAGCCAACGACAGGGGGAAACCTACGAGCAGTACTTC. The chain has TRBV4-1 and TRBJ2-7; 9 bases are shared with TRBD1. The CDR3 covers 15 residues. From germline, CDR1 is MGHRA and CDR2 YSYEKL. Trimming cost V 2 bases and J 2 bases; bases outside gene matches: 4.

Note on this clonotype: This may be a read error: a much more frequent sequence differs by one nucleotide. The CDR3 ends on some other residue instead of the conserved phenylalanine or tryptophan, so this is likely a read error. V is TRBV19 and J is TRBJ2-7; 7 bases are shared with TRBD1. Germline CDR1 reads LNHDA; CDR2 reads SQIVND (reference sequence). J gave up 6 bases and V 5 bases, and 4 bases lay outside the gene matches. The CDR3 consists of 12 residues. The CDR3 bases are TGTGCCAGTAGTGAGACAGGGCGCGAGCAGTACTCC. Its protein is CASSETGREQYS.